The text below deals with one T cell receptor (beta chain). This record belongs to a study of Ad26.COV2.S vaccination and SARS-CoV-2 variants. Treatment denoted: 15 to 20 received Ad26.COV2.S at low or high dose, single or two shots; about 5 received placebo; per-sample allocation not given. Samples were taken on day 63 after the first vaccine or placebo injection. TCRdb keeps only in-frame clones here, not all; method: immunoSEQ multiplex PCR. The profile shows roughly 380,000 clones, approximately 90% of them singletons. This sequence was found in a person aged 18-65 years who received the Ad26.COV2.S COVID-19 vaccine or a placebo. Sample: peripheral blood, taken in a trial of Ad26.COV2.S vaccine versus placebo.

The CDR3 spells CASSQTFNQPQHF. In nucleotides, the CDR3 is TGTGCCAGCAGCCAAACCTTTAATCAGCCCCAGCATTTT. This chain links TRBV12-3 or TRBV12-4 with TRBJ1-5; D unresolved. This CDR3 has 13 residues. Trimming removed 6 bases from V and 4 bases from J, with 10 bases in between.